One and the same sample provided the 16 T cell receptor beta chains below, sequenced in a study of blood T cell repertoires in COVID-19. TCRdb's table, derived via immunoSEQ multiplex PCR, lists solely in-frame clones and lacks some. The sample carries approximately 220,000 clones, roughly 80% recorded once. Sequencing was done on a sample of peripheral blood. Source of these receptors: a woman of 80 years or more with acute or convalescent COVID-19.

This clone has just one count. This chain joins TRBV6-5 and TRBJ2-2, with D possibly matching TRBD1 (6 bases). CDR3 length equals 15 residues. Per the germline V gene, CDR1 is MNHEY and CDR2 is SVGAGI. V was cut by 7 bases and J by 6 bases, with 18 bases left in between. The CDR3 reads CASTKTGLPPGELFF. The CDR3 region has the DNA TGTGCCAGCACTAAGACAGGACTCCCGCCCGGGGAGCTGTTTTTT.

This clone showed up just a few times. This CDR3 is also generated by other DNA sequences in the sample. The V call is TRBV12-3 or TRBV12-4, the J call TRBJ2-7; 7 nucleotides agree with TRBD1. Unmatched junction bases numbered 1, after V lost 5 bases and J lost 0 bases. There are 13 residues in the CDR3. In DNA form, the CDR3 reads TGTGCCAGCAGTAGGGACAGCTCCTACGAGCAGTACTTC. It specifies CASSRDSSYEQYF.

The V call is TRBV15, the J call TRBJ1-6; possibly TRBD1 for D (5 bases). The CDR3 contains 15 residues. Germline CDR1 LNHNV, CDR2 YYDKDF (reference sequence). The germline V and J ends were trimmed by 3 bases and 6 bases, with 12 bases remaining between them. CDR3 in DNA: TGTGCCACCAGCAGCTCGCGGCAGGGTAATTCACCCCTCCACTTT. Translation: CATSSSRQGNSPLHF. Full variable domain (remainder filled in from reference TRBV15 and TRBJ1-6): DAMVIQNPRYQVTQFGKPVTLSCSQTLNHNVMYWYQQKSSQAPKLLFHYYDKDFNNEADTPDNFQSRRPNTSFCFLDIRSPGLGDTAMYLCATSSSRQGNSPLHFGNGTRLTVT.

CDR3 DNA sequence: TGTGCCAGCTCGAAACTCCGAGGTACAGGTTCCTACAATGAGCAGTTCTTC. It encodes CASSKLRGTGSYNEQFF. This chain uses TRBV18 with TRBJ2-1; D possibly corresponds to TRBD1 (5 bases). Trimming shortened V by 6 bases and J by 1 base, and 19 bases separated the two germline ends. The CDR3 has 17 amino acids. Germline V CDR1 and CDR2: KGHSH, LQKENI.

This clone was picked up one time. V gene TRBV5-6 combines with J gene TRBJ2-3, with D possibly being TRBD2 (5 bases). Germline loops: CDR1 SGHDT, CDR2 YYEEEE. This CDR3 comprises 14 residues. The V end lost 1 base, the J end lost 3 bases, and 9 bases lay between the germline ends. CDR3 residues: CASSLPGITDTQYF. The CDR3, as DNA: TGTGCCAGCAGCTTGCCCGGGATTACAGATACGCAGTATTTT.

This chain connects TRBV3-1 (or the pseudogene TRBV3-2) to TRBJ1-4, with no clear D. The germline CDR1 and CDR2 sequences are LGHDT and YNNKEL (reference sequence). This CDR3 is 13 amino acids long. V was clipped by 8 bases and J by 8 bases, with 15 bases between them. DNA for the CDR3: TGTGCCAGCGAGGAGGGCATGGGAGAAAAACTGTTTTTT. Its translation: CASEEGMGEKLFF.

V and J are TRBV5-1 and TRBJ2-1, with 7 bases lining up with TRBD1. V lost 3 bases to trimming and J lost 8 bases; unmatched junction nucleotides: 11. The CDR3 totals 15 residues. Germline V lookup: CDR1 SGHRS, CDR2 YFSETQ. CDR3 amino acids: CASSSDRETGDEQFF. As DNA, the CDR3 is TGCGCCAGCAGCTCCGACAGGGAAACTGGCGATGAGCAGTTCTTC.

V and J are TRBV7-3 and TRBJ1-1; TRBD1 might be the D (5 bases). V lost 4 bases and J 3 bases, leaving 12 bases between the germline ends. CDR1 and CDR2 from the germline V gene are SGHTA and FQGTGA. The CDR3 has 14 amino acids. CDR3: CASSSTGRDTEAFF. CDR3 bases: TGTGCCAGCAGCTCCACGGGCAGGGACACTGAAGCTTTCTTT.

The J gene is TRBJ2-7, the V gene TRBV5-6; TRBD1 matches at 8 bases. After removal of 6 bases from V and 6 bases from J, the junction contained 8 bases not matched to a gene. The germline gives CDR1 SGHDT, CDR2 YYEEEE. CDR3 size: 13 residues. Written as DNA, the CDR3 is TGTGCCAGCACACGAGGGACAGGAGGCGAGCAGTACTTC. This encodes CASTRGTGGEQYF.

The V call is TRBV28, the J call TRBJ1-1; D may be TRBD1 (5 bases). The CDR3 is 15 amino acids. Trimming took off 8 bases at V and 1 base at J, with 17 bases between the two ends. Germline assignment: CDR1 MDHEN and CDR2 SYDVKM. This CDR3 reads CASPTWGVWNTEAFF. The DNA of the CDR3 is TGTGCCAGCCCTACGTGGGGGGTGTGGAACACTGAAGCTTTCTTT.

The gene calls are TRBV6-1 and TRBJ2-2, with 12 bases lining up with TRBD2. This CDR3 has 17 residues. Trimming cost V 2 bases and J 2 bases; bases outside gene matches: 3. The germline CDR1 and CDR2 sequences are MNHNS and SASEGT. The CDR3, as DNA: TGTGCCAGCAGTGAAAGTGGACTAGCGGGAAACACCGGGGAGCTGTTTTTT. This translates into CASSESGLAGNTGELFF.

The chain recombines TRBV5-1 with TRBJ2-5, with 7 bases lining up with TRBD2. The germline CDR1 and CDR2 sequences are SGHRS and YFSETQ. This CDR3 has 17 residues. V was pared by 6 bases and J by 4 bases, with 18 bases of the junction left unmatched. The CDR3 DNA is TGCGCCAGCAAGCGTTTTAACAACGCGGGAGCGGCAGAGACCCAGTACTTC. This sequence encodes CASKRFNNAGAAETQYF.

V and J are TRBV19 and TRBJ2-1, with D possibly matching TRBD2 (7 bases). Germline V lookup: CDR1 LNHDA, CDR2 SQIVND (reference sequence). Trimming cost V 6 bases and J 9 bases, with 24 bases left between them. CDR3 size: 16 residues. The CDR3 DNA reads as TGTGCCAGTAGCCTCCAAGGATCAGGGGCGGGGGTTGAGCAGTTCTTC. Its translation is CASSLQGSGAGVEQFF.

This clone came up once. The chain uses TRBV7-8 and TRBJ1-4, with TRBD1 as a possible D gene (6 bases). The CDR3 is made up of 14 amino acids. V lost 5 bases to trimming and J lost 7 bases, with 14 bases between them. The V gene's germline CDR1 is SGHVS and CDR2 FQNEAQ. CDR3 sequence: CASSRRGLSEKLFF. DNA for the CDR3: TGTGCCAGCAGCCGCAGGGGTCTTAGTGAAAAACTGTTTTTT.

This chain connects TRBV5-1 to TRBJ1-2; 7 nucleotides agree with TRBD1. V was pared by 4 bases and J by 2 bases, with 20 bases of the junction left unmatched. Germline V gene sequence: CDR1 SGHRS, CDR2 YFSETQ. The CDR3 sequence is 19 residues long. The CDR3 sequence is CASSAQGGSTGTLNYGYTF. CDR3 DNA sequence: TGCGCCAGCAGCGCCCAAGGGGGCTCTACAGGGACCCTAAACTATGGCTACACCTTC.

This clone was recorded once. The CDR3 region is CAIRDDRLGTDTQYF. In DNA, the CDR3 is TGTGCCATCAGAGATGACAGGTTGGGCACAGATACGCAGTATTTT. The chain has TRBV10-3 and TRBJ2-3; a weak D match, TRBD1 (6 bases). Germline loops: CDR1 ENHRY, CDR2 SYGVKD. The CDR3 runs 15 residues. V was cut by 6 bases and J by 1 base, with 14 bases left in between.